This TCR beta chain was captured by sequencing in a study of blood T cell repertoires in COVID-19. The CDR3 totals 18 residues. Germline V gene data show CDR1 as MNHEY and CDR2 as SMNVEV (reference sequence). The V end lost 4 bases, the J end lost 8 bases, and 26 bases lay between the germline ends. The protocol was immunoSEQ multiplex PCR, while the TCRdb copy is restricted to in-frame clones and leaves out a portion. Of 150,000 to 200,000 clones listed, around 82% are singletons. The source is a woman between 45 and 60 years old with acute COVID-19. The material sequenced was PBMCs or T cells enriched from blood (not recorded which). V gene TRBV27 combines with J gene TRBJ1-4, with unresolved D. The CDR3 spells CASSSGYISGLTTEKLFF. The CDR3 DNA is TGTGCCAGCAGTTCGGGATACATCTCGGGCCTAACAACCGAAAAACTGTTTTTT.